This entry is about one T cell receptor beta chain. The sample belongs to a study of beta chain features in type 1 diabetes. Sorting gave populations that all exceeded 98% purity. The whole isolated RNA underwent reverse transcription, so sequencing captured expressed TCRB transcripts. Assay: immunoSEQ multiplex PCR; the TCRdb copy retains only in-frame clones and omits some. The repertoire holds more than 300,000 clones, with less than 10% as singletons. CDR1 is SGHNT, CDR2 YENEEA, per germline. The CDR3 totals 13 residues. With 2 bases removed from V and 3 bases from J, the gap between germline ends came to 7 bases.

The chain employs TRBV11-3 and TRBJ1-1; no clear D. The source of this sequence is a young woman in good health. Sequenced material: central memory CD4+ T cells from blood. CDR3 DNA sequence: TGTGCCAGCAGCTTATGGGCAGACACTGAAGCTTTCTTT. Amino acids: CASSLWADTEAFF. The entire variable domain, with the rest obtained from reference TRBV11-3 and TRBJ1-1, is as follows: EAGVVQSPRYKIIEKKQPVAFWCNPISGHNTLYWYLQNLGQGPELLIRYENEEAVDDSQLPKDRFSAERLKGVDSTLKIQPAELGDSAVYLCASSLWADTEAFFGQGTRLTVV.